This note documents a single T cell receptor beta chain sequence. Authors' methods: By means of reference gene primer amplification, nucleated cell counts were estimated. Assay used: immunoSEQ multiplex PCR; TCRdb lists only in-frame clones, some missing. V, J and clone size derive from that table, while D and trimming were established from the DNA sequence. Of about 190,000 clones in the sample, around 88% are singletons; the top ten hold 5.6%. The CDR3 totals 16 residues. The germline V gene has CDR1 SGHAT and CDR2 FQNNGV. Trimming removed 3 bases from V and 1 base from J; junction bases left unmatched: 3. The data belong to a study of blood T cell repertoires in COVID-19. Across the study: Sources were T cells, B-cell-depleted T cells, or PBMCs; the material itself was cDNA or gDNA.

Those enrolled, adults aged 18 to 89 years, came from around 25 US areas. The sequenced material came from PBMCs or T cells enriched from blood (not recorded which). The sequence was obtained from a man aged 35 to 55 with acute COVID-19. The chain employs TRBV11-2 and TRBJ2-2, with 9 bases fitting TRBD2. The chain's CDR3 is CASSFRGRGNTGELFF. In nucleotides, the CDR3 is TGTGCCAGCAGCTTCCGCGGGAGGGGGAACACCGGGGAGCTGTTTTTT.